These T cell receptor beta chains were read from a single sample in a study of blood T cell repertoires in COVID-19. TCRdb keeps only in-frame clones here, not all; method: immunoSEQ multiplex PCR. Here the sample spans fewer than 250,000 clones, approximately 90% being singletons. Source material: PBMCs or T cells enriched from blood (not recorded which). The receptors were gathered from a man aged 25 to 45 who had recovered from COVID-19. The CDR3 runs from the conserved cysteine through the conserved F or W. The D gene is left open where the match is weak. Some rows have no size entry. The others give once, few or many, or a class for an expanded clone.

TRBJ2-3 TRBD2 TRBV24-1 NA CATSDRLAVTDTQYF TGTGCCACCAGTGATAGGCTAGCGGTCACAGATACGCAGTATTTT
TRBJ1-6 NA TRBV19 NA CASRLQVKDSPLHF TGTGCCAGTCGGTTACAGGTCAAGGATTCACCCCTCCACTTT
TRBJ2-7 TRBD1 TRBV11-2 once CASSLGGTVAYEQYF TGTGCCAGCAGCTTAGGAGGGACAGTAGCCTACGAGCAGTACTTC
TRBJ2-7 TRBD1 TRBV10-3 NA CAISESDRETYEQYF TGTGCCATCAGTGAGTCGGACAGGGAGACCTACGAGCAGTACTTC
TRBJ1-6 NA TRBV9 NA CASQGFAYNSPLHF TGTGCCAGCCAGGGATTCGCCTATAATTCACCCCTCCACTTT
TRBJ2-7 TRBD2 TRBV15 NA CATSRGTSGGPYEQYF TGTGCCACCAGCAGAGGGACTAGCGGGGGACCCTACGAGCAGTACTTC
TRBJ2-5 NA TRBV7-9 NA CASSPQGGQETQYF TGTGCCAGCAGCCCCCAAGGGGGCCAAGAGACCCAGTACTTC
TRBJ1-4 TRBD1 TRBV9 few CASSVAGTGEEKLFF TGTGCCAGCAGCGTAGCCGGGACAGGGGAGGAAAAACTGTTTTTT
TRBJ1-1 NA TRBV4-1 few CASSQEPPGGTEAFF TGCGCCAGCAGCCAAGAACCCCCGGGGGGCACTGAAGCTTTCTTT
TRBJ2-2 NA TRBV5-4 few CASSSTGSNTGELFF TGTGCCAGCAGCTCAACAGGATCGAACACCGGGGAGCTGTTTTTT